Below, 19 T cell receptor beta chains from the same sample are listed, as sequenced in a study of regulatory T cells in long-lasting Graves disease. Stated time point: newly diagnosed GD, antithyroid drugs for less than 3 months. The authors made the TCR library using RNA they extracted from PBMCs. To make TCR beta libraries, researchers used iRepertoire HTBI primers and Arm-PCR of CDR3 regions. A single record per CDR3 protein comes from TCRdb applying MiXCR to the multiplex PCR reads. The sample lists over 350,000 distinct CDR3 sequences, around 16% occurring once. These same records also appear under a second study, on T cells in Graves' hyperthyroidism and ophthalmopathy.

The specimen comprised peripheral blood mononuclear cells (PBMCs), sampled at new diagnosis, from a patient treated with antithyroid drugs. These receptors came from a woman aged 40 to 49 with Graves disease.

This chain uses TRBV28 with TRBJ1-6; D gene uncertain. The CDR3 consists of 15 residues. Germline CDR1 reads MDHEN; CDR2 reads SYDVKM. Trimming cost V 6 bases and J 5 bases, with 14 bases left between them. CDR3 amino acids: CASSLAQADNSPLHF. For the CDR3, the DNA is TGTGCCAGCAGCTTAGCCCAGGCCGATAATTCACCCCTCCACTTT. Combining the CDR3 with reference TRBV28 and TRBJ1-6 gives the whole variable domain DVKVTQSSRYLVKRTGEKVFLECVQDMDHENMFWYRQDPGLGLRLIYFSYDVKMKEKGDIPEGYSVSREKKERFSLILESASTNQTSMYLCASSLAQADNSPLHFGNGTRLTVT.

This clonotype was seen at least ten times. The V and J genes are TRBV27 and TRBJ1-1; D unresolved. CDR1 MNHEY and CDR2 SMNVEV come from the germline V gene (reference sequence). The CDR3 is 17 amino acids. The germline V and J ends were trimmed by 5 bases and 4 bases, with 23 bases remaining between them. Here the CDR3 reads CASSPLVRRRYGTEAFF. CDR3 sequence (DNA): TGTGCCAGCAGTCCTCTCGTCCGTAGGAGATACGGCACTGAAGCTTTCTTT.

The V call is TRBV25-1, the J call TRBJ2-2, with 9 positions matching TRBD2. The germline V gene has CDR1 MGHDK and CDR2 SYGVNS. V gave up 7 bases and J gave up 5 bases; unmatched junction bases: 14. This CDR3 region has 17 residues. In nucleotides, the CDR3 is TGTGCCAGCACTCCTGAGGGTTTAGCGGGAGTGACCGGGGAGCTGTTTTTT. This translates into CASTPEGLAGVTGELFF.

In the case of this clonotype: A read error is possible here, since a much larger clone lies one base away. This rearrangement joins TRBV6-5 to TRBJ1-1; 9 bases match TRBD1. CDR1 and CDR2 (germline): MNHEY, SVGAGI. The CDR3 covers 18 residues. The CDR3 DNA sequence: TGTGCCAACAGTTATTTGTCGACAGGGGGGTTTCTGAACACTGAAGCTTTCTTT. Protein: CANSYLSTGGFLNTEAFF.

Only a few counts were recorded for this clonotype. The chain has TRBV7-9 and TRBJ2-1; a possible D gene is TRBD1 (5 bases). Per germline, CDR1 SEHNR and CDR2 FQNEAQ (reference sequence). CDR3 length: 15 residues. The V gene lost 5 bases and the J gene lost 4 bases, with 15 bases spanning the gap. The CDR3 region is CASSGYDSIYNEQFF. As DNA, the CDR3 is TGTGCCAGCAGCGGCTATGACAGCATTTACAATGAGCAGTTCTTC. Looking up the rest from reference TRBV7-9 and TRBJ2-1 gives the full variable domain: DTGVSQNPRHKITKRGQNVTFRCDPISEHNRLYWYRQTLGQGPEFLTYFQNEAQLEKSRLLSDRFSAERPKGSFSTLEIQRTEQGDSAMYLCASSGYDSIYNEQFFGPGTRLTVL.

The CDR3 protein is CASSRGTGGFSNQPQHF. The CDR3 DNA is TGTGCCAGTAGTAGGGGGACAGGTGGCTTTAGCAATCAGCCCCAGCATTTT. V is TRBV19 and J is TRBJ1-5, with 8 bases aligning to TRBD1. Germline CDR1 reads LNHDA; CDR2 reads SQIVND (reference sequence). V was pared by 4 bases and J by 0 bases, with 8 bases of the junction left unmatched. The CDR3 length is 17 residues.

In its sample, this clonotype was seen a few times. The J gene is TRBJ1-5, the V gene TRBV4-1; D is unclear. The CDR3 runs to 15 residues. V lost 1 base to trimming and J lost 0 bases, with 7 bases between them. CDR1 and CDR2 from the germline V gene are MGHRA and YSYEKL. The CDR3 sequence is CASSQGANSNQPQHF. The DNA of the CDR3 is TGCGCCAGCAGCCAAGGGGCAAATAGCAATCAGCCCCAGCATTTT.

In this sample, this clonotype turned up many times. The chain recombines TRBV28 with TRBJ2-2, with 7 bases that match TRBD1. The CDR3 spans 18 residues. From germline, CDR1 is MDHEN and CDR2 SYDVKM. V shed 2 bases and J 1 base; nucleotides not matched to a gene: 10. CDR3 bases: TGTGCCAGCAGTTTAATAGGGGGAAGGACAGGGAACACCGGGGAGCTGTTTTTT. Translation: CASSLIGGRTGNTGELFF. The full variable domain, rest sourced from reference TRBV28 and TRBJ2-2, is DVKVTQSSRYLVKRTGEKVFLECVQDMDHENMFWYRQDPGLGLRLIYFSYDVKMKEKGDIPEGYSVSREKKERFSLILESASTNQTSMYLCASSLIGGRTGNTGELFFGEGSRLTVL.

This clonotype appeared many times. The genes are TRBV6-1 and TRBJ2-6, with no clear D. CDR3 size: 14 residues. The V gene's germline CDR1 is MNHNS and CDR2 SASEGT. Between the trimmed V and J ends, which lost 5 bases and 2 bases, there was a span of 7 bases. The chain's CDR3 is CASSTTPGANVLTF. In DNA form, the CDR3 reads TGTGCCAGCAGTACTACCCCTGGGGCCAACGTCCTGACTTTC.

This clonotype showed up just a few times. A much bigger clone sits one base away, suggesting this may be a read error. This chain links TRBV28 with TRBJ2-1; D not resolved. This CDR3 has 10 residues. CDR1 is MDHEN and CDR2 is SYDVKM in the germline V gene. As DNA, the CDR3 is TGTGCCGGCAGTCTAGAGCAGCAGTTCTTC. It encodes CAGSLEQQFF. Combining the CDR3 with reference TRBV28 and TRBJ2-1 gives the whole variable domain DVKVTQSSRYLVKRTGEKVFLECVQDMDHENMFWYRQDPGLGLRLIYFSYDVKMKEKGDIPEGYSVSREKKERFSLILESASTNQTSMYLCAGSLEQQFFGPGTRLTVL.

This clonotype has a count of ten or more. The chain recombines TRBV12-3 or TRBV12-4 with TRBJ1-1; 10 bases match TRBD1. The CDR3 totals 14 residues. The V segment lost 4 bases and the J segment 7 bases; nucleotides outside the gene matches: 6. CDR3 residues: CASSSGQGLSEAFF. Here the CDR3 DNA reads TGTGCCAGCAGTTCGGGACAGGGGTTGAGTGAAGCTTTCTTT.

This clonotype appeared many times. CDR3 DNA: TGTGCCAGCCTGGGTGCCTCCGTCGCCGGGGAGCTGTTTTTT. As protein: CASLGASVAGELFF. The genes are TRBV6-1 and TRBJ2-2; D unresolved. Between the trimmed V and J ends, which lost 8 bases and 6 bases, there was a span of 16 bases. The CDR3 has 14 amino acids. Germline CDR1 reads MNHNS; CDR2 reads SASEGT.

The V call is TRBV27, the J call TRBJ2-3, with 10 positions matching TRBD2. Germline CDR1 is MNHEY and CDR2 is SMNVEV (reference sequence). V lost 2 bases to trimming and J lost 0 bases; unmatched junction nucleotides: 5. The CDR3 sequence is 17 residues long. Here the CDR3 DNA reads TGTGCCAGCAGTTTAAATAGCGGGAGGATTAGCACAGATACGCAGTATTTT. It yields the protein CASSLNSGRISTDTQYF.

J is TRBJ2-2 and V is TRBV7-2; the match to TRBD1 covers 7 bases. The V gene end was trimmed by 7 bases and the J gene end by 9 bases; junction bases not matched to a gene: 11. This CDR3 has 14 residues. Germline assignment: CDR1 SGHTA and CDR2 FQGNSA. CDR3 coding DNA: TGTGCCAGCACGAGGGGGCTCGAGCGGAGGGAGCTGTTTTTT. Protein sequence: CASTRGLERRELFF.

This clonotype was detected many times. The chain couples TRBV7-8 to TRBJ1-1, with D possibly TRBD1 on 5 matching bases. Germline V gene lookup returns CDR1 SGHVS and CDR2 FQNEAQ. V lost 1 base and J 0 bases, leaving 6 bases between the germline ends. This CDR3 spans 14 amino acids. CDR3 sequence reads: CASSLGGMNTEAFF. The CDR3 nucleotides are TGTGCCAGCAGCTTAGGGGGCATGAACACTGAAGCTTTCTTT. The full variable domain, its missing parts supplied by reference TRBV7-8 and TRBJ1-1, is GAGVSQSPRYKVAKRGQDVALRCDPISGHVSLFWYQQALGQGPEFLTYFQNEAQLDKSGLPSDRFFAERPEGSVSTLKIQRTQQEDSAVYLCASSLGGMNTEAFFGQGTRLTVV.

In the case of this clonotype: This may come from a read error, since a much larger clone is one base off. This sequence joins TRBV2 and TRBJ2-3; D uncertain. The CDR3 runs to 14 residues. Trimming took 9 bases from V and 0 from J, leaving 13 bases between them. Looked up from germline, CDR1 is SNHLY and CDR2 is FYNNEI. CDR3 amino acids: CASTLITSTDTQYF. The DNA for the CDR3 is TGTGCCAGTACCCTTATTACTAGCACAGATACGCAGTATTTT.

This clonotype has a count of ten or more. The genes are TRBV6-1 and TRBJ1-2; 7 bases map to TRBD1. The CDR3 has 14 residues. The germline gives CDR1 MNHNS, CDR2 SASEGT. The V and J ends lost 7 bases and 1 base, in that order; junction bases with no gene match: 6. The CDR3, as DNA: TGTGCCAGCACCAGGGGGGGAGGTAACTATGGCTACACCTTC. It specifies CASTRGGGNYGYTF.

This clonotype came up many times. V is TRBV20-1 and J is TRBJ2-7, with 12 bases matching TRBD1. This CDR3 region has 13 residues. The V gene's germline CDR1 is DFQATT and CDR2 SNEGSKA (reference sequence). The V segment lost 4 bases and the J segment 8 bases; nucleotides outside the gene matches: 6. The CDR3 coding sequence is TGCAGTGCTACCGGGACAGGGGGCCACAAGCAGTACTTC. As protein: CSATGTGGHKQYF.

This clonotype was observed many times. The V call is TRBV6-1, the J call TRBJ2-3, with D uncertain. Germline-derived CDR1 and CDR2 are MNHNS and SASEGT. With 7 bases removed from V and 6 bases from J, the gap between germline ends came to 14 bases. This CDR3 spans 13 amino acids. CDR3 protein: CASNPPNEDTQYF. The CDR3 DNA is TGTGCCAGCAACCCTCCCAATGAGGATACGCAGTATTTT.